A selection of T cell receptor beta chains follows, all from one sample in a study of T-cell reconstitution after alpha-beta-depleted transplantation in children. Each CDR3 protein gets one entry after TCRdb re-called the PCR reads with MiXCR. The sample has 90,000 to 150,000 distinct CDR3 sequences; more than 20% are singletons. Sequencing was performed on PBMCs, mostly from graft donor cells, taken 180 days after TCRalphabeta/CD19-depleted stem cell transplant. The receptors were sampled from a male patient aged 2-9 years who had a stem cell transplant for chronic granulomatous disease, so the T cells may come from the graft donor. CDR3s include the opening cysteine and the closing phenylalanine or tryptophan. Each record gives: J gene, D gene, V gene, clone size, CDR3 DNA, CDR3 protein. The D gene is left open where the match is weak. Clone size, where shown, is once, few, many, or a class for clones that have expanded.

J gene: TRBJ2-3
D gene: NA
V gene: TRBV20-1
clone size: many
CDR3 DNA: TGCAGTGCTAAACCCACGTTGCGACTTTCCGATACGCAGTATTTT
CDR3 protein: CSAKPTLRLSDTQYF

J gene: TRBJ2-1
D gene: NA
V gene: TRBV5-1
clone size: NA
CDR3 DNA: TGCGCCAGCAGCCTCGGGATCCCGGGTAATGAGCAGTTCTTC
CDR3 protein: CASSLGIPGNEQFF

J gene: TRBJ2-5
D gene: TRBD2
V gene: TRBV5-1
clone size: many
CDR3 DNA: TGCGCCAGCAGCTTGGCGCGGGGGGTAGAGACCCAGTACTTC
CDR3 protein: CASSLARGVETQYF

J gene: TRBJ1-2
D gene: NA
V gene: TRBV12-3/TRBV12-4
clone size: many
CDR3 DNA: TGTGCCAGCAGTTCCGGACAGTACGGGTATGGCTACACCTTC
CDR3 protein: CASSSGQYGYGYTF

J gene: TRBJ1-1
D gene: NA
V gene: TRBV7-9
clone size: many
CDR3 DNA: TGTGCCAGCAGCTATAGCATGAACACTGAAGCTTTCTTT
CDR3 protein: CASSYSMNTEAFF

J gene: TRBJ2-7
D gene: NA
V gene: TRBV7-3
clone size: NA
CDR3 DNA: TGTGCCAGCAGCTATGGACGCGCCTACGAGCAGTACTTC
CDR3 protein: CASSYGRAYEQYF

J gene: TRBJ1-5
D gene: TRBD1
V gene: TRBV12-3/TRBV12-4
clone size: NA
CDR3 DNA: TGTGCCAGCAGCCAGGGCAGGGGACAGGTCGAGGAGCCCCAGCATTTT
CDR3 protein: CASSQGRGQVEEPQHF

J gene: TRBJ2-3
D gene: NA
V gene: TRBV5-5
clone size: few
CDR3 DNA: TGTGCCAGCAGCTTCTTGGCTGGGTCCGGCCGCGATACGCAGTATTTT
CDR3 protein: CASSFLAGSGRDTQYF

J gene: TRBJ1-5
D gene: TRBD1
V gene: TRBV6-1
clone size: NA
CDR3 DNA: TGTGCCAGCAGGACAGGGGAACGAGGGCAGCCCCAGCATTTT
CDR3 protein: CASRTGERGQPQHF

J gene: TRBJ2-7
D gene: NA
V gene: TRBV19
clone size: few
CDR3 DNA: TGTGCCAGTAGTAGGGGGGACAAGACCTACGAGCAGTACTTC
CDR3 protein: CASSRGDKTYEQYF

J gene: TRBJ2-1
D gene: NA
V gene: TRBV7-9
clone size: many
CDR3 DNA: TGTGCCAGCAGCCCATATGCCGGACATGAGCAGTTCTTC
CDR3 protein: CASSPYAGHEQFF

J gene: TRBJ2-3
D gene: TRBD2
V gene: TRBV20-1
clone size: many
CDR3 DNA: TGCAGTGCTAGAGTGTTAGCGGGGGCCACAGATACGCAGTATTTT
CDR3 protein: CSARVLAGATDTQYF

J gene: TRBJ2-7
D gene: TRBD1
V gene: TRBV12-3/TRBV12-4
clone size: NA
CDR3 DNA: TGTGCCAGCAGTGGGACAGCCGAAGCCTACGAGCAGTACTTC
CDR3 protein: CASSGTAEAYEQYF

J gene: TRBJ2-3
D gene: NA
V gene: TRBV7-9
clone size: many
CDR3 DNA: TGTGCCAGCAGCTTTCCCCCGCAGTATTTT
CDR3 protein: CASSFPPQYF

J gene: TRBJ2-2
D gene: NA
V gene: TRBV7-9
clone size: many
CDR3 DNA: TGTGCCAGCAGCTTGACTTCGAACACCGGGGAGCTGTTTTTT
CDR3 protein: CASSLTSNTGELFF

J gene: TRBJ1-1
D gene: NA
V gene: TRBV6-5
clone size: few
CDR3 DNA: TGTGCCAGCAGTTATGAGGGGATCACTGAAGCTTTCTTT
CDR3 protein: CASSYEGITEAFF

J gene: TRBJ2-2
D gene: TRBD1
V gene: TRBV27
clone size: few
CDR3 DNA: TGTGCCAGCAGTATCCGGACAGGGAACACCGGGGAGCTGTTTTTT
CDR3 protein: CASSIRTGNTGELFF

J gene: TRBJ1-6
D gene: NA
V gene: TRBV20-1
clone size: few
CDR3 DNA: TGCAGTGCTAGGCGTTTTTCAGGGTATAATTCACCCCTCCACTTT
CDR3 protein: CSARRFSGYNSPLHF

J gene: TRBJ2-7
D gene: TRBD2
V gene: TRBV7-2
clone size: NA
CDR3 DNA: TGTGCCAGCAGCTTAGTGACTAGCGACGAGCAGTACTTC
CDR3 protein: CASSLVTSDEQYF

J gene: TRBJ1-1
D gene: NA
V gene: TRBV29-1
clone size: few
CDR3 DNA: TGCAGCGTTGCGGATCAGATGATGAACACTGAAGCTTTCTTT
CDR3 protein: CSVADQMMNTEAFF

J gene: TRBJ2-7
D gene: NA
V gene: TRBV9
clone size: NA
CDR3 DNA: TGTGCCAGCAGCGTAGGGGACGGTTCCTACGAGCAGTACTTC
CDR3 protein: CASSVGDGSYEQYF

J gene: TRBJ2-5
D gene: TRBD1
V gene: TRBV7-9
clone size: NA
CDR3 DNA: TGTGCCAGCAGCACACCGGGACAGCGATACCAAGAGACCCAGTACTTC
CDR3 protein: CASSTPGQRYQETQYF

J gene: TRBJ2-3
D gene: NA
V gene: TRBV29-1
clone size: many
CDR3 DNA: TGCAGCGTTGAACGATATTCAGATACGCAGTATTTT
CDR3 protein: CSVERYSDTQYF

J gene: TRBJ2-1
D gene: TRBD2
V gene: TRBV10-2
clone size: NA
CDR3 DNA: TGCGCCAGCAGTGTGGCTAGCGGGAGGGGTGAGCAGTTCTTC
CDR3 protein: CASSVASGRGEQFF

J gene: TRBJ2-1
D gene: TRBD2
V gene: TRBV7-2
clone size: NA
CDR3 DNA: TGTGCCAGCAGCTTAGCTGGGACTAGCGCAGATTTTAATGAGCAGTTCTTC
CDR3 protein: CASSLAGTSADFNEQFF

J gene: TRBJ1-1
D gene: NA
V gene: TRBV7-9
clone size: NA
CDR3 DNA: TGTGCCAGCATGCAGGGAGGCGCTGAAGCTTTCTTT
CDR3 protein: CASMQGGAEAFF

J gene: TRBJ2-2
D gene: TRBD2
V gene: TRBV12-3/TRBV12-4
clone size: many
CDR3 DNA: TGTGCCAGCAGTTACCTAGCGGGAGGTCCCGGGGAGCTGTTTTTT
CDR3 protein: CASSYLAGGPGELFF

J gene: TRBJ2-2
D gene: NA
V gene: TRBV9
clone size: NA
CDR3 DNA: TGTGCCAGCAGCGTAGAATGGGCCACCGGGGAGCTGTTTTTT
CDR3 protein: CASSVEWATGELFF

J gene: TRBJ1-4
D gene: NA
V gene: TRBV13
clone size: NA
CDR3 DNA: TGTGCCAGCAGCTTAGGTTCGCACACAACAAATGAAAAACTGTTTTTT
CDR3 protein: CASSLGSHTTNEKLFF

J gene: TRBJ1-1
D gene: NA
V gene: TRBV5-1
clone size: many
CDR3 DNA: TGCGCCAGCAGTACCCTCAACACTGAAGCTTTCTTT
CDR3 protein: CASSTLNTEAFF

J gene: TRBJ2-7
D gene: TRBD2
V gene: TRBV5-1
clone size: NA
CDR3 DNA: TGCGCCAGCAGCTTAGGGACTAGCGCTTCCTACGAGCAGTACTTC
CDR3 protein: CASSLGTSASYEQYF

J gene: TRBJ2-2
D gene: TRBD2
V gene: TRBV5-1
clone size: many
CDR3 DNA: TGCGCCAGCAGCCCGTTACTAGCGGGGGCGAACACCGGGGAGCTGTTTTTT
CDR3 protein: CASSPLLAGANTGELFF

J gene: TRBJ2-3
D gene: NA
V gene: TRBV7-3
clone size: once
CDR3 DNA: TGTGCCAGCAGCCTAACCGGGAGCGCAGATACGCAGTATTTT
CDR3 protein: CASSLTGSADTQYF